This TCR beta chain was obtained from a study of T cells after yellow fever vaccination. Study conclusions and caveats: In post-booster samples, most primary-vaccination clones reappeared (about 97% CD4, 70% to 90% CD8).

This clonotype has more than one count but fewer than ten. Its antigen is still unknown. Generation of TCR cDNA used 5'RACE template switching (which added a universal primer site and UMIs). TCRdb called the 5' RACE reads again in MiXCR, with one record for every CDR3 protein. The table records about 320,000 distinct CDR3 sequences, roughly 10% of them present only once. The receptor was derived from a man younger than 30 who received the YFV17D yellow fever vaccine. The sequencing used CD4+ T cells sorted from PBMCs, collected 45 days after the yellow fever booster vaccination.

The CDR3 loop reads CASSPLASGGTTQYF. The CDR3 bases are TGTGCCAGCTCACCTCTGGCTAGCGGGGGAACAACGCAGTATTTT. The chain links TRBV18 to TRBJ2-3; TRBD2 matches 10 bases. Germline lookup yields CDR1 KGHSH and CDR2 LQKENI. This CDR3 region has 15 residues. V was clipped by 3 bases and J by 9 bases; unmatched bases: 9. The full variable domain, in which reference TRBV18 and TRBJ2-3 provide the parts outside the CDR3, is NAGVMQNPRHLVRRRGQEARLRCSPMKGHSHVYWYRQLPEEGLKFMVYLQKENIIDESGMPKERFSAEFPKEGPSILRIQQVVRGDSAAYFCASSPLASGGTTQYFGPGTRLTVL.